The entry below gives a single TCR beta chain sequence along with its context. The V gene end was trimmed by 7 bases and the J gene end by 4 bases; junction bases not matched to a gene: 3. CDR3 size: 14 residues. Germline V gives CDR1 SGHTA, CDR2 FQGTGA. This sample stems from a study of blood T cell repertoires in COVID-19. Measured with immunoSEQ multiplex PCR; TCRdb has only the in-frame clones, and not every one. The profile shows roughly 240,000 clones, about 86% of them singletons. This clonotype was sampled from a man between 18 and 35 years old with active or convalescent COVID-19. The sequencing sample was made of peripheral blood. V and J are TRBV7-3 and TRBJ2-2, with 10 bases lining up with TRBD1. CDR3 bases: TGTGCCAGCAAACGGACAGGGGGCACCGGGGAGCTGTTTTTT. Its protein product is CASKRTGGTGELFF.